This TCR beta chain emerged from a study of CXCR3-negative and CXCR3-positive naive CD8 T cells. Study conclusions and caveats: Against CXCR3-negative naive cells, CXCR3-positive naive cells showed more hydrophobic TRB CDR3s.

Germline V gene data show CDR1 as DFQATT and CDR2 as SNEGSKA (reference sequence). The CDR3 is 15 residues long. With UMI labels, 5' RACE was used to prepare the TRB cDNA libraries. Reanalyzing the 5' RACE reads, TCRdb keeps one entry per CDR3 protein, without DNA. Here the sample table reports some 140,000 distinct CDR3 sequences. Concerning this clonotype itself: Its matching antigen is unknown.

Material for sequencing was naive CXCR3+ CD8+ T cells from blood. Regarding subset: CD45RO-CCR7+CD27+CD95- naive CD8+ T cells expressing CXCR3 (TNR3+). The chain has TRBV20-1 and TRBJ2-1; the D gene TCRdb calls, TRBD2, cannot be checked with no DNA. The receptor was isolated from a human donor in good health. Some clones in this sample may be carry-over from other donors' samples. The CDR3 loop is CSASAGLAGTPEQFF.